A single sample gave rise to the 8 T cell receptor beta chains below, sequenced in a study of human T cells and chemical hapten exposure. Total RNA was extracted from unfractionated whole blood. TCRdb reprocessed the 5' RACE reads with MiXCR, giving one entry per CDR3 protein. In the table there are 130,000 or so distinct CDR3 sequences, around 4% of which are singletons. The source is a female donor in good health.

The chain recombines TRBV28 with TRBJ2-7; unclear D gene. Deletions cut 4 bases from V and 0 bases from J, with 13 bases between. This CDR3 region has 15 residues. Germline loops: CDR1 MDHEN, CDR2 SYDVKM. The CDR3 DNA reads TGTGCCAGCAGTTCCCTGGGCAGGAGCTCCTACGAGCAGTACTTC. Protein sequence: CASSSLGRSSYEQYF. Drawing the rest from reference TRBV28 and TRBJ2-7, the complete variable domain is DVKVTQSSRYLVKRTGEKVFLECVQDMDHENMFWYRQDPGLGLRLIYFSYDVKMKEKGDIPEGYSVSREKKERFSLILESASTNQTSMYLCASSSLGRSSYEQYFGPGTRLTVT.

A word on this clonotype: A much more abundant neighbour one base away suggests this may be a read error. This chain connects TRBV28 to TRBJ1-4, with a weak D call TRBD1 (5 bases). Germline V gene data show CDR1 as MDHEN and CDR2 as SYDVKM. V gave up 7 bases and J gave up 8 bases, with 14 bases separating them. This CDR3 is 13 amino acids long. The CDR3 nucleotides are TGTGCCAGCACCCGGCAGGGTGGGGAAAAACTGTTTTTT. Its protein product is CASTRQGGEKLFF.

This clonotype has ten or more counts. The V call is TRBV7-3, the J call TRBJ2-1, with 11 bases that match TRBD1. The CDR3 covers 19 residues. CDR1 SGHTA and CDR2 FQGTGA come from the germline V gene. The ends lost 5 bases at V and 3 bases at J; junction bases unmatched: 15. The CDR3 coding sequence is TGTGCCAGCAGCCCCAGGGGACAGGGGGATGGTCCCCTCTACAATGAGCAGTTCTTC. This translates into CASSPRGQGDGPLYNEQFF.

This clonotype was found many times. The chain links TRBV5-5 to TRBJ2-5; D not certain. CDR1 and CDR2 (germline): SGHKS, YYEKEE (reference sequence). The CDR3 runs 16 residues. Trimming pared 3 bases from V and 3 bases from J, leaving 18 bases between. CDR3 DNA: TGTGCCAGCAGCTCCTTCCCCCGGGCCGACGAAGAGACCCAGTACTTC. It specifies CASSSFPRADEETQYF.

The sample holds many counts of this clonotype. The chain couples TRBV18 to TRBJ1-5, with a possible D match to TRBD1 (6 bases). Germline V gene lookup returns CDR1 KGHSH and CDR2 LQKENI. This CDR3 has 17 residues. V was clipped by 1 base and J by 2 bases, with 15 bases between them. The CDR3 DNA sequence: TGTGCCAGCTCACCACTCCCCGGGGGCGAGGGCAATCAGCCCCAGCATTTT. Translating gives CASSPLPGGEGNQPQHF. Variable domain in full (rest from reference TRBV18 and TRBJ1-5): NAGVMQNPRHLVRRRGQEARLRCSPMKGHSHVYWYRQLPEEGLKFMVYLQKENIIDESGMPKERFSAEFPKEGPSILRIQQVVRGDSAAYFCASSPLPGGEGNQPQHFGDGTRLSIL.

This clonotype came up a few times. Being one base from a much bigger clone, this may be a read error. The V gene is TRBV12-3 or TRBV12-4, the J gene TRBJ1-2; TRBD1 matches 9 bases. CDR3 size: 15 residues. DNA of the CDR3: TGTGCCAGCAGTTTAGTTATGGGACAGGGCTATGGCGACACCTTC. Its protein product is CASSLVMGQGYGDTF.

The sample holds many counts of this clonotype. CDR3 in amino acids: CAISSQGINTEAFF. The CDR3 DNA sequence: TGTGCCATCAGCTCACAGGGGATCAACACTGAAGCTTTCTTT. The chain carries TRBV10-3 and TRBJ1-1; 7 bases align to TRBD1. The germline V gene has CDR1 ENHRY and CDR2 SYGVKD. The junction had 6 bases not matched to a gene; V was cut back by 6 bases and J by 2 bases. The CDR3 loop spans 14 amino acids.

This clonotype was detected many times. This sequence joins TRBV5-1 and TRBJ2-3; D is ambiguous. V was trimmed by 3 bases and J by 0 bases, leaving 11 bases between them. CDR1 and CDR2 (germline): SGHRS, YFSETQ. The CDR3 is made up of 15 amino acids. DNA for the CDR3: TGCGCCAGCAGCTCCAACAGCCTCAGCACAGATACGCAGTATTTT. This encodes CASSSNSLSTDTQYF.